This T cell receptor (beta chain) was recorded in a study of CD8+CD57+ T cells in acquired aplastic anemia. Genomic DNA acted as the template from which TCR beta VDJ combination and CDR3 sequence profiling were carried out. TCRdb independently ran MiXCR on the reads; one entry per CDR3 protein. Of some 180,000 distinct CDR3 sequences in the sample, roughly 65% were seen once. In patients chosen for sequencing, flow cytometry had shown CD8+CD57+ cell expansion. V shed 7 bases and J 2 bases; nucleotides not matched to a gene: 10. CDR1 is SNHLY, CDR2 FYNNEI, per germline. The CDR3 consists of 15 residues.

The receptor was derived from a human donor with aplastic anemia. The sample consisted of sorted CD4+, CD8+, or CD8+CD57+ T cells (not recorded which) from PBMCs. The chain joins TRBV2 to TRBJ1-2; 7 nucleotides agree with TRBD1. The CDR3 DNA is TGTGCCAGCACCGAATCGGTACAGGGGAACTATGGCTACACCTTC. It yields the protein CASTESVQGNYGYTF. The variable domain in full, with the rest retrieved from reference TRBV2 and TRBJ1-2, is EPEVTQTPSHQVTQMGQEVILRCVPISNHLYFYWYRQILGQKVEFLVSFYNNEISEKSEIFDDQFSVERPDGSNFTLKIRSTKLEDSAMYFCASTESVQGNYGYTFGSGTRLTVV.